This TCR beta chain was sequenced during a study of OX40 agonist ivuxolimab in advanced cancers. Study-level background: Partial responses were seen in three patients, one with hepatocellular carcinoma and two with cutaneous melanoma.

The repertoire was sequenced with immunoSEQ multiplex PCR; TCRdb's copy has only in-frame clones and lacks some. Found here are tens of thousands of clones, more than 70% of them singletons; the top ten hold over 0.5%. The CDR3 loop spans 15 amino acids. CDR1 is SGHNT, CDR2 YYREEE, per germline (reference sequence). Systemic immunosuppression or autoimmune disease history was grounds to exclude patients. Sequencing used CD4+ or CD8+ T cells sorted from blood, obtained in a trial of the OX40 agonist ivuxolimab. The rearrangement uses TRBV5-4 and TRBJ2-5; TRBD2 is a possible D gene (5 bases). The J call may be in error: the DNA end matches TRBJ2-7 better. The TCR sequence derives from an adult with an advanced solid tumor such as melanoma, head and neck, liver or kidney cancer. The CDR3 reads CASSLVRGPSYEQYF. As DNA, the CDR3 is TGTGCCAGCAGCTTAGTCCGGGGTCCCTCCTACGAGCAGTACTTC.